The 3 T cell receptor beta chains below were found in one sample sequenced in a study of OX40 agonist ivuxolimab in advanced cancers. The table came from immunoSEQ multiplex PCR; TCRdb's copy has only in-frame clones and leaves some out. Found here are about 100,000 clones, around 93% of them singletons; the top ten hold approximately 0.58%. Sequenced here: CD4+ or CD8+ T cells sorted from blood, sampled in a trial of the OX40 agonist ivuxolimab. These receptors all come from an adult with an advanced solid tumor such as melanoma, head and neck, liver or kidney cancer.

This sequence joins TRBV6-1 and TRBJ1-5; the D is unclear. Germline CDR1 is MNHNS and CDR2 is SASEGT. The CDR3 covers 14 residues. The V end was cut by 4 bases, the J end by 0 bases, with 7 bases between. The CDR3: CASSGAASNQPQHF. Written as DNA, the CDR3 is TGTGCCAGCAGTGGGGCGGCTAGCAATCAGCCCCAGCATTTT.

The V gene is TRBV9, the J gene TRBJ1-2; no firm D call. Per germline, CDR1 SGDLS and CDR2 YYNGEE. With 1 base removed from V and 0 bases from J, the gap between germline ends came to 7 bases. The CDR3 is made up of 14 amino acids. CDR3 protein: CASSVFQANYGYTF. The CDR3 DNA is TGTGCCAGCAGCGTATTTCAGGCTAACTATGGCTACACCTTC.

Remarks on this clone: The sample has other DNA sequences that encode this CDR3 too. The V call is TRBV7-2, the J call TRBJ1-5; D uncertain. The CDR3 contains 12 residues. V was pared by 5 bases and J by 4 bases, with 6 bases between. The germline V gene has CDR1 SGHTA and CDR2 FQGNSA. Here the CDR3 reads CASSPPNQPQHF. The CDR3 bases are TGTGCCAGCAGCCCCCCTAATCAGCCCCAGCATTTT.